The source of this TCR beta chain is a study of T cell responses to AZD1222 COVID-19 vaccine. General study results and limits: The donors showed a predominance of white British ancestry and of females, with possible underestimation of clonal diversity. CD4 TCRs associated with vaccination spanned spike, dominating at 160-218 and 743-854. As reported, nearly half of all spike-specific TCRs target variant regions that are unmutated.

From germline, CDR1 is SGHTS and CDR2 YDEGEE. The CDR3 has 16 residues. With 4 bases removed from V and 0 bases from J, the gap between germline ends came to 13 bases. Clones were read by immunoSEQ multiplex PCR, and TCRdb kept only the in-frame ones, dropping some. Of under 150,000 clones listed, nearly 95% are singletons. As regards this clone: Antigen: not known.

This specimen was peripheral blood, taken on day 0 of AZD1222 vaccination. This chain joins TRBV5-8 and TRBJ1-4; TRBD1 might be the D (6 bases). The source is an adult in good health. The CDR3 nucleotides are TGTGCCAGCAGCCCAGGACAGTTGCCAACTAATGAAAAACTGTTTTTT. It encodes CASSPGQLPTNEKLFF.